The clone carrying this TCR beta chain was seen a single time. Alongside a J-beta primer mix, a sample-barcoded 5' primer served in a second PCR lasting about 7 to 11 cycles. Each CDR3 protein gets one entry after TCRdb re-called the 5' RACE reads with MiXCR. This table holds approximately 790,000 distinct CDR3 sequences, approximately 67% found once. This sample is drawn from a study of blood T cells in healthy people across ages. J gave up 2 bases and V 5 bases, and 2 bases lay outside the gene matches. CDR3 size: 15 residues. Germline CDR1 is DFQATT and CDR2 is SNEGSKA (reference sequence). The receptor comes from a man aged 30-40 years in good health. Sequencing was done on a sample of blood. The chain combines TRBV20-1 with TRBJ1-6, with 11 bases that match TRBD1. The chain's CDR3 is CSARTGGAYNSPLHF. The CDR3, as DNA: TGCAGTGCTCGGACAGGGGGCGCCTATAATTCACCCCTCCACTTT.